These T cell receptor beta chains were read from a single sample in a study of CD8 T cells in ankylosing spondylitis. One entry per CDR3 protein, called by TCRdb with MiXCR from the 5' RACE reads. The sample carries about 92,000 distinct CDR3 sequences, about 8.8% recorded once. The specimen was blood, either unsorted or a sorted T cell fraction (not recorded which). Receptor source: a male donor with ankylosing spondylitis or in good health (not recorded which). The CDR3 runs from the conserved cysteine through the conserved F or W. The order of the fields is J gene, V gene, clone size, D gene, CDR3 DNA, CDR3 protein. The D gene is left open where the match is weak. Rows give clone size only sometimes, using once, few, many, or a class for an expanded clone.

J gene: TRBJ2-1
V gene: TRBV11-2
clone size: NA
D gene: NA
CDR3 DNA: TGTGCCAGCAGCGCTTGGACTACCGACAGCTACAATGAGCAGTTCTTC
CDR3 protein: CASSAWTTDSYNEQFF

J gene: TRBJ2-1
V gene: TRBV25-1
clone size: many
D gene: NA
CDR3 DNA: TGTGCCAGCAGTGACCTCGACAAATCCTACAATGAGCAGTTCTTC
CDR3 protein: CASSDLDKSYNEQFF

J gene: TRBJ1-5
V gene: TRBV4-2
clone size: many
D gene: TRBD1
CDR3 DNA: TGTGCCAGCAGTGACAGGGGGCGTATTCAGCCCCAGCATTTT
CDR3 protein: CASSDRGRIQPQHF

J gene: TRBJ2-7
V gene: TRBV5-1
clone size: many
D gene: TRBD1
CDR3 DNA: TGCGCCAGCAGCGGCCCCGGGACAGGCCCTTTCTACGAGCAGTACTTC
CDR3 protein: CASSGPGTGPFYEQYF

J gene: TRBJ2-1
V gene: TRBV18
clone size: few
D gene: NA
CDR3 DNA: TGTGCCAGCTCAGTGGAGGGCGTATTCAACAATGAGCAGTTCTTC
CDR3 protein: CASSVEGVFNNEQFF

J gene: TRBJ2-1
V gene: TRBV7-8
clone size: many
D gene: NA
CDR3 DNA: TGTGCCAGCAGCTTAAGGGGGGGCCATGACAATGAGCAGTTCTTC
CDR3 protein: CASSLRGGHDNEQFF

J gene: TRBJ2-1
V gene: TRBV3-1
clone size: few
D gene: NA
CDR3 DNA: TGTGCCAGCAGCCAAGCAAGCGGGGAGCAGTTCTTC
CDR3 protein: CASSQASGEQFF

J gene: TRBJ2-1
V gene: TRBV2
clone size: many
D gene: NA
CDR3 DNA: TGTGCCAGCAGCGGAGGGTACAATGAGCAGTTCTTC
CDR3 protein: CASSGGYNEQFF

J gene: TRBJ1-2
V gene: TRBV12-3/TRBV12-4
clone size: many
D gene: NA
CDR3 DNA: TGTGCCAGCAGTTTAGAGGGCTATGGCTACACCTTC
CDR3 protein: CASSLEGYGYTF

J gene: TRBJ2-5
V gene: TRBV5-6
clone size: few
D gene: TRBD1
CDR3 DNA: TGTGCCAGCATTGGTCGGACAGGAAAGTTTGAGACCCAGTACTTC
CDR3 protein: CASIGRTGKFETQYF

J gene: TRBJ1-2
V gene: TRBV15
clone size: few
D gene: NA
CDR3 DNA: TGTGCCACCAGCGCCAGGGGCGGGCTGGCAGGCTATGGCTACACCTTC
CDR3 protein: CATSARGGLAGYGYTF

J gene: TRBJ2-1
V gene: TRBV5-1
clone size: many
D gene: TRBD1
CDR3 DNA: TGCGCCAGCAGCATCGACAGGGTTCGCGATGAGCAGTTCTTC
CDR3 protein: CASSIDRVRDEQFF

J gene: TRBJ1-5
V gene: TRBV30
clone size: few
D gene: NA
CDR3 DNA: TGTGCCTGGAGTGTAGCCGGGCCTTATAGCAATCAGCCCCAGCATTTT
CDR3 protein: CAWSVAGPYSNQPQHF

J gene: TRBJ1-1
V gene: TRBV18
clone size: many
D gene: TRBD1
CDR3 DNA: TGTGCCAGCTCACCACGAGGGACAGGGGTGAACACTGAAGCTTTCTTT
CDR3 protein: CASSPRGTGVNTEAFF

J gene: TRBJ2-7
V gene: TRBV25-1
clone size: many
D gene: NA
CDR3 DNA: TGTGCCAGCAGTGAATTGGGGACGGCCACCTACGAGCAGTACTTC
CDR3 protein: CASSELGTATYEQYF

J gene: TRBJ1-5
V gene: TRBV9
clone size: many
D gene: NA
CDR3 DNA: TGTGCCAGCAGCCCAACCGGGGGGAGCAATCAGCCCCAGCATTTT
CDR3 protein: CASSPTGGSNQPQHF

J gene: TRBJ2-3
V gene: TRBV5-1
clone size: many
D gene: TRBD2
CDR3 DNA: TGCGCCAGCAGCTTGGGAATCGTCGGGCGGGGGGGCCTTGCAGATACGCAGTATTTT
CDR3 protein: CASSLGIVGRGGLADTQYF

J gene: TRBJ2-1
V gene: TRBV4-1
clone size: many
D gene: NA
CDR3 DNA: TGCGCCAGCAGCCAAGCGGGGGTGAACAATGAGCAGTTCTTC
CDR3 protein: CASSQAGVNNEQFF

J gene: TRBJ1-5
V gene: TRBV6-1
clone size: few
D gene: NA
CDR3 DNA: TGTGCCAGCAGTCTAGGGTCACGCCAGCCCCAGCATTTT
CDR3 protein: CASSLGSRQPQHF

J gene: TRBJ2-2
V gene: TRBV5-6
clone size: NA
D gene: NA
CDR3 DNA: TGTGCCAGCAGCTTGGCCGGAGCTTTGAACACCGGGGAGCTGTTTTTT
CDR3 protein: CASSLAGALNTGELFF